Below are 26 T cell receptor beta chains sequenced from a single sample in a study of post-analysis software for immune sequencing data. General observations from the study: Among roughly five TRBV segments more frequent in patients than controls were TRBV5-6, TRBV5-1 and TRBV20-1.

The antigens for these receptors are not known. Incorporated into the TCR beta cDNA libraries were unique molecular identifiers, which served to reduce PCR and sequencing biases. Using its own MiXCR run on the PCR reads, TCRdb lists one record per CDR3 protein. This sample has about 820,000 distinct CDR3 sequences, with roughly 50% found just once. Source material: blood. These receptors were taken from a girl aged 10 to 17 with multiple sclerosis.

The V call is TRBV25-1, the J call TRBJ1-1, with D tentatively TRBD1 (5 bases). Germline V gene lookup returns CDR1 MGHDK and CDR2 SYGVNS. V lost 6 bases to trimming and J lost 2 bases, with 13 bases between them. The CDR3 is 14 amino acids. This CDR3 reads CASSRLQGNTEAFF. The CDR3 bases are TGTGCCAGCAGCCGATTGCAGGGTAACACTGAAGCTTTCTTT.

The chain employs TRBV20-1 and TRBJ2-3; perhaps D is TRBD1 or TRBD2 (5 bases each). The CDR3 runs to 13 residues. Germline V CDR1 and CDR2: DFQATT, SNEGSKA (reference sequence). V was clipped by 6 bases and J by 7 bases, with 17 bases between them. As DNA, the CDR3 is TGCAGTGCCGGGGCGAGTCCACAAAATACGCAGTATTTT. Translation gives CSAGASPQNTQYF.

The rearrangement joins TRBV5-1 to TRBJ2-1; no clear D gene. Trimming cost V 5 bases and J 0 bases, with 9 bases left between them. Germline lookup yields CDR1 SGHRS and CDR2 YFSETQ. The CDR3 sequence is 14 residues long. The CDR3 DNA follows: TGCGCCAGCAGTAAATGGGTCTCCTACAATGAGCAGTTCTTC. Protein sequence: CASSKWVSYNEQFF. The full variable domain, with the rest looked up from reference TRBV5-1 and TRBJ2-1, is KAGVTQTPRYLIKTRGQQVTLSCSPISGHRSVSWYQQTPGQGLQFLFEYFSETQRNKGNFPGRFSGRQFSNSRSEMNVSTLELGDSALYLCASSKWVSYNEQFFGPGTRLTVL.

The rearrangement uses TRBV29-1 and TRBJ1-1; D gene ambiguous. The CDR3 spans 10 residues. Trimming left V 4 bases short and J 7 bases short, with 7 bases between. The germline V gene encodes CDR1 SQVTM and CDR2 ANQGSEA. This CDR3 reads CSVGSLEAFF. The CDR3 nucleotides are TGCAGCGTTGGGTCACTTGAAGCTTTCTTT.

This clonotype was seen more than once but under ten times. J is TRBJ1-5 and V is TRBV29-1; weak D call: TRBD1 (5 bases). This CDR3 is 13 amino acids long. Germline assignment: CDR1 SQVTM and CDR2 ANQGSEA. The germline V and J ends were trimmed by 7 bases and 1 base, with 11 bases remaining between them. CDR3: CSARAGSNQPQHF. CDR3 DNA sequence: TGCAGCGCCAGGGCAGGGAGCAATCAGCCCCAGCATTTT.

The chain carries TRBV12-3 or TRBV12-4 and TRBJ2-4, with unresolved D. The CDR3 loop spans 13 amino acids. The ends were cut back, 6 bases at V and 13 bases at J, with 19 bases in the middle. CDR3 coding DNA: TGTGCCAGCAGCCGACCCGGGTTATTGATGCAGTACTTC. Protein: CASSRPGLLMQYF.

The chain combines TRBV7-3 with TRBJ2-3; D is possibly TRBD2 (5 bases). The CDR3 consists of 15 residues. The germline V and J ends were trimmed by 4 bases and 2 bases, with 13 bases remaining between them. The germline V gene has CDR1 SGHTA and CDR2 FQGTGA. This CDR3 reads CASSSGSAYTDTQYF. CDR3 nucleotide sequence: TGTGCCAGCAGCTCTGGTAGCGCATACACAGATACGCAGTATTTT. The full variable domain, rest sourced from reference TRBV7-3 and TRBJ2-3, is GAGVSQTPSNKVTEKGKYVELRCDPISGHTALYWYRQSLGQGPEFLIYFQGTGAADDSGLPNDRFFAVRPEGSVSTLKIQRTERGDSAVYLCASSSGSAYTDTQYFGPGTRLTVL.

This chain connects TRBV12-3 or TRBV12-4 to TRBJ2-4, with 8 bases that match TRBD2. J was trimmed by 0 bases and V by 5 bases; bases with no gene match: 15. The CDR3 totals 19 residues. The CDR3 spells CASSPPALAAFLAKNIQYF. The CDR3 nucleotides read TGTGCCAGCAGTCCCCCAGCACTAGCGGCTTTTCTAGCCAAAAACATTCAGTACTTC.

The genes are TRBV7-9 and TRBJ2-7; TRBD1 is a possible D gene (7 bases). V lost 8 bases to trimming and J lost 0 bases, with 14 bases between them. Germline CDR1 reads SEHNR; CDR2 reads FQNEAQ (reference sequence). The CDR3 loop spans 14 amino acids. Written as DNA, the CDR3 is TGTGCCAGCGACCCAGGGGGGAGCTCCTACGAGCAGTACTTC. Encoded protein: CASDPGGSSYEQYF.

The V gene is TRBV2, the J gene TRBJ2-6, with D unresolved. This CDR3 has 14 amino acids. Germline lookup yields CDR1 SNHLY and CDR2 FYNNEI. V was pared by 6 bases and J by 4 bases, with 10 bases between. The CDR3 bases are TGTGCCAGCAGGGGTCTCAGGGGGGCCAACGTCCTGACTTTC. Its translation: CASRGLRGANVLTF.

The rearrangement uses TRBV15 and TRBJ1-2; no firm D call. Trimming took off 3 bases at V and 4 bases at J, with 15 bases between the two ends. The CDR3 is 15 residues long. The germline CDR1 and CDR2 sequences are LNHNV and YYDKDF (reference sequence). Here the CDR3 reads CATSSPRILAYGYTF. DNA of the CDR3: TGTGCCACCAGCAGCCCCCGGATCTTGGCCTATGGCTACACCTTC.

This clonotype was counted a few times. The chain uses TRBV4-1 and TRBJ2-7, with D possibly matching TRBD2 (5 bases). There are 17 residues in the CDR3. Germline loops: CDR1 MGHRA, CDR2 YSYEKL. Trimming took off 1 base at V and 0 bases at J, with 16 bases between the two ends. The CDR3 coding sequence is TGCGCCAGCAGCCAAGTATACGGCGGGCGCTACTCCTACGAGCAGTACTTC. Translating it yields CASSQVYGGRYSYEQYF.

The chain links TRBV5-6 to TRBJ1-2; no clear D. This CDR3 contains 16 residues. Between the trimmed V and J ends, which lost 0 bases and 0 bases, there was a span of 12 bases. Germline CDR1 is SGHDT and CDR2 is YYEEEE. The CDR3 region is CASSLAGGRTNYGYTF. Written as DNA, the CDR3 is TGTGCCAGCAGCTTGGCAGGCGGCAGAACTAACTATGGCTACACCTTC.

The CDR3, as DNA: TGTGCCAGCACGTCGAGGGAGGGGAGAAGCAATCAGCCCCAGCATTTT. Translation gives CASTSREGRSNQPQHF. The chain has TRBV2 and TRBJ1-5; D possibly corresponds to TRBD1 (5 bases). The CDR3 is 16 residues long. The germline V gene has CDR1 SNHLY and CDR2 FYNNEI. V shed 7 bases and J shed 1 base, with 17 bases lying between them.

In its sample, this clonotype ranks as medium-sized. The chain joins TRBV29-1 to TRBJ2-7; 11 bases align to TRBD2. The CDR3 runs to 15 residues. V lost 4 bases to trimming and J lost 3 bases; unmatched junction nucleotides: 8. Germline V gene data show CDR1 as SQVTM and CDR2 as ANQGSEA. The CDR3 DNA reads TGCAGCGTTGCAGGGCTAGCGGGGGGCCACTACGAGCAGTACTTC. Its protein is CSVAGLAGGHYEQYF.

The chain recombines TRBV6-2 or TRBV6-3 with TRBJ2-1; TRBD1 matches at 11 bases. Germline CDR1 is MNHEY and CDR2 is SVGEGT. This CDR3 spans 17 amino acids. V dropped 6 bases and J dropped 7; count of bases not matched to a gene: 14. The CDR3 loop reads CASRRLRDRGSKNEQFF. The CDR3, as DNA: TGTGCCAGCAGGCGCCTCCGGGACAGGGGGAGTAAGAATGAGCAGTTCTTC.

The chain has TRBV25-1 and TRBJ2-7, with a tentative D call TRBD2 (5 bases). The V gene's germline CDR1 is MGHDK and CDR2 SYGVNS. The CDR3 contains 13 residues. V was pared by 6 bases and J by 4 bases, with 13 bases between. CDR3 sequence (DNA): TGTGCCAGCAGCGCGGGCAAATCGTACGAGCAGTACTTC. As protein: CASSAGKSYEQYF.

The rearrangement joins TRBV29-1 to TRBJ2-7; tentatively, D is TRBD1 (7 bases). This CDR3 has 17 amino acids. Germline loops: CDR1 SQVTM, CDR2 ANQGSEA. The V gene lost 4 bases and the J gene lost 1 base, with 23 bases spanning the gap. The CDR3 DNA reads as TGCAGCGTTGGGGGGGTCCGGGACAGCTCACATTCCTACGAGCAGTACTTC. This translates into CSVGGVRDSSHSYEQYF.

The chain combines TRBV6-5 with TRBJ1-1, with D perhaps matching TRBD1 (6 bases). The V gene's germline CDR1 is MNHEY and CDR2 SVGAGI. The V and J ends lost 2 bases and 5 bases respectively, with 15 bases between them. The CDR3 length is 15 residues. The DNA for the CDR3 is TGTGCCAGCAGTTACCTACGAGGAGGGGGGACTGAAGCTTTCTTT. This codes for CASSYLRGGGTEAFF.

V and J are TRBV20-1 and TRBJ2-7; TRBD2 aligns across 7 bases. Germline CDR1 and CDR2: DFQATT and SNEGSKA (reference sequence). The trim removed 5 bases at V and 2 bases at J, leaving 21 bases unmatched. The CDR3 consists of 18 residues. The CDR3 is CSAGKRYEGLAATYEQYF. CDR3 coding DNA: TGCAGTGCTGGAAAGAGGTATGAAGGGCTAGCGGCCACCTACGAGCAGTACTTC.

Written as DNA, the CDR3 is TGTGCCAGCAGTTTATCGGGGGGGGACATTCAGTACTTC. It encodes CASSLSGGDIQYF. The chain is built from TRBV12-3 or TRBV12-4 and TRBJ2-4, with 8 bases aligning to TRBD2. This CDR3 has 13 amino acids. J lost 8 bases, V lost 2 bases, and 2 bases had no gene match.

This clonotype was detected only a few times. The chain carries TRBV7-2 and TRBJ2-3; D is perhaps TRBD2 (6 bases). Germline CDR1 is SGHTA and CDR2 is FQGNSA. The CDR3 totals 17 residues. V was clipped by 3 bases and J by 5 bases, with 21 bases between them. The chain's CDR3 is CASSFQIGTHGVDTQYF. CDR3 coding DNA: TGTGCCAGCAGCTTCCAAATAGGGACTCACGGGGTAGATACGCAGTATTTT. Full variable domain (remainder filled in from reference TRBV7-2 and TRBJ2-3): GAGVSQSPSNKVTEKGKDVELRCDPISGHTALYWYRQSLGQGLEFLIYFQGNSAPDKSGLPSDRFSAERTGGSVSTLTIQRTQQEDSAVYLCASSFQIGTHGVDTQYFGPGTRLTVL.

This clonotype has only a few counts. The junction does not match germline at one end; this may be a read error. This rearrangement joins TRBV20-1 to TRBJ2-6, with a possible D match to TRBD1 (5 bases). The CDR3 has 18 amino acids. The germline V gene encodes CDR1 DFQATT and CDR2 SNEGSKA (reference sequence). CDR3 loop: CSARDYKEISSGANVRTF. The CDR3 DNA is TGCAGTGCTAGAGATTATAAGGAAATTTCCTCTGGGGCCAACGTCCGGACTTTC.

The J gene is TRBJ2-1, the V gene TRBV29-1; D ambiguous. Between the trimmed V and J ends, which lost 2 bases and 7 bases, there was a span of 12 bases. CDR1 is SQVTM, CDR2 ANQGSEA, per germline. The CDR3 contains 13 residues. CDR3 in DNA: TGCAGCGTTGAACGACGAAAGGAAAATGAGCAGTTCTTC. It encodes CSVERRKENEQFF.

The gene calls are TRBV10-3 and TRBJ2-1; no clear D. Trimming cost V 9 bases and J 9 bases, with 12 bases left between them. The length of the CDR3 is 11 residues. The germline CDR1 and CDR2 sequences are ENHRY and SYGVKD. CDR3 loop: CAINTGIEQFF. The CDR3 bases are TGTGCCATAAATACGGGTATTGAGCAGTTCTTC.

A note on this clonotype: Given the absence of the conserved phenylalanine or tryptophan at the CDR3 end, a read error is likely. This chain uses TRBV14 with TRBJ2-5; D gene uncertain. In germline, CDR1 is SGHDN, CDR2 FVKESK. CDR3 length: 15 amino acids. The CDR3 is CASSQDRTFGETQYV. The CDR3 DNA reads as TGTGCTAGCAGCCAAGACCGTACCTTCGGGGAGACCCAGTACGTC.